The 2 T cell receptor beta chains presented below share a single source sample, sequenced in a study of cytomegalovirus exposure and HLA in healthy donors. The PCR ran on 60 Vbeta and 13 Jbeta primers. Assay: immunoSEQ multiplex PCR; the TCRdb copy retains only in-frame clones and omits some. This table lists around 76,000 clones. Sequenced input: PBMCs. The receptors derive from a boy younger than 18 in good health and CMV-seronegative.

The chain carries TRBV5-1 and TRBJ2-5; TRBD1 is a possible D gene (6 bases). The DNA end favors TRBJ2-7, so the J call may be wrong. Germline lookup yields CDR1 SGHRS and CDR2 YFSETQ. The CDR3 extends over 15 amino acids. CDR3 sequence reads: CASSSTSDSPYEQYF. The CDR3 DNA is TGCGCCAGCAGTTCAACTTCGGACAGCCCCTACGAGCAGTACTTC.

The V and J genes are TRBV30 and TRBJ1-2; possible D gene TRBD1, 6 bases. CDR3 size: 12 residues. V gave up 7 bases and J gave up 7 bases, with 16 bases separating them. From germline, CDR1 is GTSNPN and CDR2 SVGIG (reference sequence). CDR3 bases: TGTGCCTTAGGGGGGGCACTCAGTGGCTACACCTTC. Translation gives CALGGALSGYTF.